This note documents a single T cell receptor (beta chain) sequence. Its cognate antigen is unknown. Trimming left V 0 bases short and J 3 bases short, with 11 bases between. CDR1 is MNHNS, CDR2 SASEGT, per germline. This CDR3 has 15 amino acids. CCR7 was ignored; memory CD8 cells were sorted as CD8+CD4-CD45RA-. The source of the sample is a study of CD39 and CD103 CD8 tumor-infiltrating T cells. Genomic DNA came from roughly 10,000 to 100,000 sorted cells per subset. Assay: immunoSEQ multiplex PCR; the TCRdb copy retains only in-frame clones and omits some. The table shows some 4,800 clones, with about 75% occurring only once. Notes on the study in general: DP CD8 TILs appeared more oligoclonal than DN and SP CD8 TILs and blood memory CD8 T cells.

The sequenced sample consisted of CD8+ T cells sorted from blood. Subset indicated: total memory CD8 T cells (CD45RA-CCR7+/-) from blood or uninvolved lymph node. This TCR derives from a human donor with head and neck squamous cell carcinoma. The V and J genes are TRBV6-1 and TRBJ1-1; no definite D call. CDR3 in amino acids: CASSEAAREDTEAFF. In nucleotides, the CDR3 is TGTGCCAGCAGTGAAGCTGCACGGGAGGACACTGAAGCTTTCTTT.